The 20 T cell receptor beta chains below all came from one sample that was sequenced in a study of T-cell reconstitution after alpha-beta-depleted transplantation in children. The TCRbeta library was prepared with unique molecular identifiers. One entry per CDR3 protein, called by TCRdb with MiXCR from the PCR reads. The sample has hundreds of thousands of distinct CDR3 sequences, 9.5% to 13% seen once; the top ten hold roughly a quarter. The source was peripheral blood, collected 180 days after TCRalphabeta/CD19-depleted stem cell transplant. The receptors were gathered from a male patient between 2 and 10 years old who had a stem cell transplant for chronic granulomatous disease, so the T cells may come from the graft donor.

This clonotype was seen at least ten times. The chain has TRBV29-1 and TRBJ2-7; TRBD1 matches 8 bases. V shed 2 bases and J 6 bases; nucleotides not matched to a gene: 6. This CDR3 spans 13 amino acids. In germline, CDR1 is SQVTM, CDR2 ANQGSEA. The CDR3 region is CSVELSRGREQYF. The CDR3 DNA follows: TGCAGCGTTGAATTATCCAGGGGGCGCGAGCAGTACTTC.

This clonotype has ten or more counts. The chain links TRBV12-3 or TRBV12-4 to TRBJ2-7; TRBD2 agrees at 7 bases. With 10 bases clipped from V and 2 bases from J, the junction kept 5 bases outside the gene matches. This CDR3 region has 12 residues. The CDR3 loop is CATSSGAYEQYF. For the CDR3, the DNA is TGTGCCACCTCCAGCGGGGCCTACGAGCAGTACTTC.

At least ten counts were recorded for this clonotype. The rearrangement links TRBV6-1 to TRBJ2-5; 9 nucleotides agree with TRBD2. Germline assignment: CDR1 MNHNS and CDR2 SASEGT. This CDR3 has 14 residues. With 6 bases clipped from V and 2 bases from J, the junction kept 4 bases outside the gene matches. Here the CDR3 DNA reads TGTGCCAGCAGCCGACTAGCGGAACAAGAGACCCAGTACTTC. Encoded protein: CASSRLAEQETQYF.

About this clonotype: A much bigger clone sits one base away, suggesting this may be a read error. This chain links TRBV12-3 or TRBV12-4 with TRBJ2-7; TRBD1 matches at 7 bases. This CDR3 has 15 residues. For the CDR3, the DNA is TGTGCCAGCAGTGCAGACAGGGCCAGCTCCTACGAGCAGTCCTTC. Residues: CASSADRASSYEQSF.

This clonotype was counted many times. The rearrangement links TRBV14 to TRBJ2-3; D gene ambiguous. The germline V gene has CDR1 SGHDN and CDR2 FVKESK. The CDR3 contains 11 residues. V lost 5 bases to trimming and J lost 8 bases, with 8 bases between them. CDR3 sequence: CASSNAVTQYF. CDR3 bases: TGTGCCAGCAGCAACGCCGTTACGCAGTATTTT.

About this clonotype: This may arise from a read error, as a much more abundant clone is one base away. The chain employs TRBV20-1 and TRBJ2-1; 7 bases line up with TRBD1. CDR1 is DFQATT, CDR2 SNEGSKA, per germline (reference sequence). The CDR3 spans 13 residues. V lost 6 bases, J lost 6 bases, and 8 bases stayed unmatched. The CDR3 DNA follows: TGCAGTGCGACCCGACAGGGTACCAATGAGCAGTTCTTC. Encoded protein: CSATRQGTNEQFF.

This clonotype appeared many times. This chain joins TRBV10-1 and TRBJ2-7; D is perhaps TRBD1 (6 bases). Per the germline V gene, CDR1 is WNHNN and CDR2 is SYGVQD (reference sequence). This CDR3 is built from 14 residues. V was shortened by 4 bases and J by 0 bases, with 10 bases between the two germline ends. This chain's CDR3 is CASSAQDSSYEQYF. The DNA of the CDR3 is TGCGCCAGCAGTGCCCAGGACAGCTCCTACGAGCAGTACTTC.

This clonotype was seen only a few times. The rearrangement links TRBV11-2 to TRBJ1-1; unclear D gene. V shed 4 bases and J shed 0 bases, with 18 bases lying between them. This CDR3 has 17 amino acids. Per germline, CDR1 SGHAT and CDR2 FQNNGV. CDR3 residues: CASSSRARSRVNTEAFF. The CDR3 DNA reads TGTGCCAGCAGCTCCCGGGCCCGGTCGAGGGTGAACACTGAAGCTTTCTTT.

This clonotype has a count of ten or more. This rearrangement joins TRBV28 to TRBJ2-7; unclear D gene. The germline gives CDR1 MDHEN, CDR2 SYDVKM. The germline V and J ends were trimmed by 1 base and 2 bases, with 6 bases remaining between them. The CDR3 spans 13 residues. The CDR3 nucleotides read TGTGCCAGCAGTTTATACACGGCCTACGAGCAGTACTTC. Its translation is CASSLYTAYEQYF.

This clonotype was detected ten times or more. The chain recombines TRBV7-7 with TRBJ2-1; D is unclear. Between the trimmed V and J ends, which lost 5 bases and 0 bases, there was a span of 11 bases. This CDR3 has 15 residues. Germline assignment: CDR1 SSHAT and CDR2 FNYEAQ (reference sequence). CDR3 DNA sequence: TGTGCCAGCAGCGAAAATAGGGACTCCTACAATGAGCAGTTCTTC. Amino acid sequence: CASSENRDSYNEQFF.

At least ten counts were recorded for this clonotype. This sequence joins TRBV20-1 and TRBJ2-3; the match to TRBD1 covers 7 bases. Germline assignment: CDR1 DFQATT and CDR2 SNEGSKA (reference sequence). The CDR3 extends over 15 amino acids. The trim removed 5 bases at V and 4 bases at J, leaving 12 bases unmatched. The DNA for the CDR3 is TGCAGTGCTCTAATCCCGACAGGGCCGGCAGATACGCAGTATTTT. Residues: CSALIPTGPADTQYF.

This clonotype was picked up many times. The CDR3 spells CASSFEANGYTF. As DNA, the CDR3 is TGCGCCAGCAGCTTCGAGGCCAATGGCTACACCTTC. The chain combines TRBV5-1 with TRBJ1-2; no firm D call. Germline loops: CDR1 SGHRS, CDR2 YFSETQ. The CDR3 runs 12 residues. V was shortened by 2 bases and J by 6 bases, with 8 bases between the two germline ends.

In this sample, this clonotype turned up many times. The rearrangement links TRBV5-4 to TRBJ2-2; TRBD2 matches 9 bases. The J segment lost 5 bases and the V segment lost 8 bases, leaving 10 bases of the junction unmatched. The CDR3 is 15 residues long. In germline, CDR1 is SGHNT, CDR2 YYREEE (reference sequence). This CDR3 is CASSSGGPVTGELFF. The CDR3 coding sequence is TGTGCCAGTAGTAGCGGGGGACCGGTTACCGGGGAGCTGTTTTTT.

The chain joins TRBV6-5 to TRBJ2-7, with a weak D call TRBD2 (6 bases). The CDR3 consists of 14 residues. V was cut by 2 bases and J by 2 bases, with 10 bases left in between. CDR1 and CDR2 from the germline V gene are MNHEY and SVGAGI. For the CDR3, the DNA is TGTGCCAGCAGTTACGGAGGGAAGACCTACGAGCAGTACTTC. It yields the protein CASSYGGKTYEQYF.

In this sample, this clonotype turned up many times. This chain joins TRBV12-3 or TRBV12-4 and TRBJ1-1, with D maybe TRBD1 (5 bases). The CDR3 spans 12 residues. V was trimmed by 8 bases and J by 0 bases, leaving 7 bases between them. The CDR3 DNA reads TGTGCCAGCGGGGCCTTGAACACTGAAGCTTTCTTT. Its protein product is CASGALNTEAFF.

The chain employs TRBV7-8 and TRBJ1-6; the D gene is possibly TRBD1 (6 bases). V lost 4 bases and J lost 9, with 19 bases in between. CDR3 length: 16 amino acids. Germline CDR1 and CDR2: SGHVS and FQNEAQ. CDR3 sequence: CASSSREGRGVSPLHF. In nucleotides, the CDR3 is TGTGCCAGCAGCTCTCGGGAGGGCAGGGGCGTTTCACCCCTCCACTTT.

In its sample, this clonotype was seen many times. The V gene is TRBV20-1, the J gene TRBJ2-1; D gene unclear. V gave up 3 bases and J gave up 3 bases, with 9 bases separating them. Per the germline V gene, CDR1 is DFQATT and CDR2 is SNEGSKA (reference sequence). This CDR3 contains 13 residues. The CDR3 protein is CSARTLDYNEQFF. The CDR3 bases are TGCAGTGCTAGGACCCTAGACTACAATGAGCAGTTCTTC.

In its sample, this clonotype was seen many times. V and J are TRBV5-1 and TRBJ2-1; 12 bases line up with TRBD1. The V gene end was trimmed by 5 bases and the J gene end by 6 bases; junction bases not matched to a gene: 9. The CDR3 runs to 16 residues. Germline values: CDR1 SGHRS, CDR2 YFSETQ. The CDR3 protein is CASRSYGTGGFNEQFF. CDR3 bases: TGCGCCAGCAGATCTTACGGGACAGGGGGCTTCAATGAGCAGTTCTTC.

This clonotype came up many times. The CDR3: CASSPGTGYSQPQHF. Here the CDR3 DNA reads TGTGCCAGCAGCCCCGGGACAGGGTATAGTCAGCCCCAGCATTTT. This rearrangement joins TRBV5-8 to TRBJ1-5, with 9 nucleotides matching TRBD1. CDR3 size: 15 residues. The V and J ends lost 4 bases and 6 bases, in that order; junction bases with no gene match: 8. CDR1 and CDR2 from the germline V gene are SGHTS and YDEGEE. Combining the CDR3 with reference TRBV5-8 and TRBJ1-5 gives the whole variable domain EAGVTQSPTHLIKTRGQQATLRCSPISGHTSVYWYQQALGLGLQFLLWYDEGEERNRGNFPPRFSGRQFPNYSSELNVNALELEDSALYLCASSPGTGYSQPQHFGDGTRLSIL.

Many counts were recorded for this clonotype. The rearrangement uses TRBV20-1 and TRBJ1-6; D not resolved. V was trimmed by 2 bases and J by 7 bases, leaving 3 bases between them. The CDR3 loop spans 11 amino acids. Germline V gene data show CDR1 as DFQATT and CDR2 as SNEGSKA (reference sequence). The CDR3 region is CSARRNSPLHF. CDR3 DNA sequence: TGCAGTGCTAGACGGAATTCACCCCTCCACTTT.